A single TCR beta chain is shown here with its context. TCRdb analysed the 5' RACE reads with MiXCR anew, one entry per CDR3 protein. This sample has some 210,000 distinct CDR3 sequences, with 27% found just once. This record belongs to a study of T-cell memory formation after mild COVID-19. The CDR3 sequence is 18 residues long. The V segment lost 7 bases and the J segment 6 bases; nucleotides outside the gene matches: 17. The sequence was collected from an adult woman who had mild COVID-19 (a few samples of this study predate the infection). Cell type and time point are not known. Material: PBMCs or a T cell subset sorted from them (not recorded which). The V gene is TRBV12-3 or TRBV12-4, the J gene TRBJ2-3; 12 bases line up with TRBD2. The CDR3 loop reads CASTLLAGGPDEADTQYF. CDR3 sequence (DNA): TGTGCCAGCACCCTACTAGCGGGAGGCCCCGATGAGGCCGATACGCAGTATTTT.